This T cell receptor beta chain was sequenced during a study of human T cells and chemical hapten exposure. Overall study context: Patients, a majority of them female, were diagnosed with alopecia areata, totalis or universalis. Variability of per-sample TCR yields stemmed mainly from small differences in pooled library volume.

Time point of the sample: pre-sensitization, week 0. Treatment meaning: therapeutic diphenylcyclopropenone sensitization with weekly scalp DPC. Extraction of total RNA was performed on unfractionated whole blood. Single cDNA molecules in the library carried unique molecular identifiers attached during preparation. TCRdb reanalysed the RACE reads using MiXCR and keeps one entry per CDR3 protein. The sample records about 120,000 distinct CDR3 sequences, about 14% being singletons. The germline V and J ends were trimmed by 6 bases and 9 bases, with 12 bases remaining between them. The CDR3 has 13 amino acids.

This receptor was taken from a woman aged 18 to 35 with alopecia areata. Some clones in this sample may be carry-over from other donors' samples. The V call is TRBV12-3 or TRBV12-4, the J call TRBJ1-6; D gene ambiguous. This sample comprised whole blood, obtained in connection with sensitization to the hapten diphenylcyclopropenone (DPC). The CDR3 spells CASRSGWTSPLHF. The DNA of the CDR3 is TGTGCCAGCAGATCGGGGTGGACTTCACCCCTCCACTTT.